This T cell receptor beta chain was captured in a study of blood T cell repertoires in COVID-19. At the level of the study: Acute and convalescent COVID-19 specimens originated in the United States, Italy and Spain.

Germline CDR1 SGHAT, CDR2 FQDESV (reference sequence). CDR3 size: 15 residues. Trimming at V came to 0 bases and at J to 6 bases, leaving 7 bases not matched to a gene. Original methodology: Cell counts per sample came from amplifying reference gene primers. Here immunoSEQ multiplex PCR was the method, and the copy in TCRdb shows in-frame clones only, minus some. V and J calls plus clone size are reproduced from that table; the DNA served to infer D and trimming. Here the sample spans roughly 320,000 clones, under 90% being singletons. The cohort comprised adults aged roughly 18 to 90 years residing in approximately 25 US areas. Participants reported their clinical history, and cohort assignment relied on those reports.

Sequenced sample: PBMCs or T cells enriched from blood (not recorded which). The receptor was derived from a man younger than 45 who had recovered from COVID-19. This chain links TRBV11-1 with TRBJ1-1, with 7 bases identical to TRBD1. The CDR3 spells CASSLARGGAAEAFF. CDR3 in DNA: TGTGCCAGCAGCTTAGCGCGAGGGGGCGCAGCTGAAGCTTTCTTT.